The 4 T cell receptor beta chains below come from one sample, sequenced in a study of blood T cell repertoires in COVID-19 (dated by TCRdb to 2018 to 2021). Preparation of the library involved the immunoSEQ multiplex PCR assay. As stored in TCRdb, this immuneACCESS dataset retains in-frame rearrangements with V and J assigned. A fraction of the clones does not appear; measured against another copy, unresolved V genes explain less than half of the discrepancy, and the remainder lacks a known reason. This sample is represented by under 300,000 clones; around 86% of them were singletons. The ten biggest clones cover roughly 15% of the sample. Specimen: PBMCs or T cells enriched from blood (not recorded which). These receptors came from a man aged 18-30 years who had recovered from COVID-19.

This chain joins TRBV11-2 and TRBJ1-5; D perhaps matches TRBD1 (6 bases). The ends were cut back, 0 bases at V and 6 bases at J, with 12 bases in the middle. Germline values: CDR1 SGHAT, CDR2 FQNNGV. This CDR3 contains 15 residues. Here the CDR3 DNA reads TGTGCCAGCAGCTTAGACACAGGGCATGGTCAGCCCCAGCATTTT. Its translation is CASSLDTGHGQPQHF.

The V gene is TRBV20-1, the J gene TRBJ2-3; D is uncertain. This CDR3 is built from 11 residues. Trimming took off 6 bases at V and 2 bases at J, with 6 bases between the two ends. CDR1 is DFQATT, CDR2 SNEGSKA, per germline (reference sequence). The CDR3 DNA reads TGCAGTGCCCGACTCACAGATACGCAGTATTTT. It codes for CSARLTDTQYF.

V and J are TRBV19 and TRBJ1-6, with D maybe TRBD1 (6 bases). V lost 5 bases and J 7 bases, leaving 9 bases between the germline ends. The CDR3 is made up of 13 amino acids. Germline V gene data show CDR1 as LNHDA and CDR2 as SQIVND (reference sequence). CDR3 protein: CASSDDRNSPLHF. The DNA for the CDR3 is TGTGCCAGTAGTGATGACAGGAATTCACCCCTCCACTTT. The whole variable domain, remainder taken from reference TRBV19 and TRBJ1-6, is DGGITQSPKYLFRKEGQNVTLSCEQNLNHDAMYWYRQDPGQGLRLIYYSQIVNDFQKGDIAEGYSVSREKKESFPLTVTSAQKNPTAFYLCASSDDRNSPLHFGNGTRLTVT.

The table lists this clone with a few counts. The CDR3 bases are TGTGCCAGCAGTTACGAGGGGGCCGGAAACACCATATATTTT. This codes for CASSYEGAGNTIYF. The chain has TRBV6-5 and TRBJ1-3, with TRBD1 matching over 7 bases. Germline lookup yields CDR1 MNHEY and CDR2 SVGAGI. The CDR3 spans 14 residues. Trimming cost V 2 bases and J 4 bases; bases outside gene matches: 2.